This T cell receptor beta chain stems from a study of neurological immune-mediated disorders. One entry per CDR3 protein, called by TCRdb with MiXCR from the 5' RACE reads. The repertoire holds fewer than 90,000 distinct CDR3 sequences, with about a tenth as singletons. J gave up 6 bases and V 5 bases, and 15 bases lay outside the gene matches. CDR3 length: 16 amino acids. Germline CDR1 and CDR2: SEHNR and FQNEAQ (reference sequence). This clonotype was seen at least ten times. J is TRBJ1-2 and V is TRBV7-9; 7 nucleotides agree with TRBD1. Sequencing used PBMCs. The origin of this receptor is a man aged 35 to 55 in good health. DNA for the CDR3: TGTGCCAGCAGCCTTCTGAGGGCAGGGGGAAATAATGGCTACACCTTC. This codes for CASSLLRAGGNNGYTF.